The 26 T cell receptor beta chains below all came from one sample that was sequenced in a study of T cells in Graves' hyperthyroidism and ophthalmopathy. The investigators amplified TCR beta CDR3 regions from RNA transcripts. First-round RT-PCR targeting the TCR CDR3 was performed with the HTBI primer set. MiXCR, run by TCRdb on the multiplex PCR reads, gives a single entry per CDR3 protein. The repertoire holds hundreds of thousands of distinct CDR3 sequences, with over 15% as singletons. Sequenced material: blood. These receptors were obtained from a woman younger than 30 with Graves' hyperthyroidism.

In this sample, this clonotype turned up many times. The V gene is TRBV20-1, the J gene TRBJ1-2; D not certain. The CDR3 length is 13 residues. Germline V gives CDR1 DFQATT, CDR2 SNEGSKA (reference sequence). V dropped 1 base and J dropped 6 bases, with 12 bases sitting between them. The CDR3 region has the DNA TGCAGTGCTAGAGTGGTGGGAGCCCATGGCTACACCTTC. This codes for CSARVVGAHGYTF.

This chain links TRBV7-9 with TRBJ2-5; 7 nucleotides agree with TRBD1. The CDR3 sequence is 14 residues long. The germline V gene has CDR1 SEHNR and CDR2 FQNEAQ (reference sequence). Losses at the gene ends were 3 bases for V and 5 bases for J; bases not matched to a gene: 6. CDR3 region: CASSFDRVYETQYF. Here the CDR3 DNA reads TGTGCCAGCAGCTTTGACAGGGTTTATGAGACCCAGTACTTC.

This clonotype was seen at least ten times. V and J are TRBV27 and TRBJ2-2; 10 bases map to TRBD1. CDR3 size: 15 residues. Germline loops: CDR1 MNHEY, CDR2 SMNVEV (reference sequence). V was clipped by 5 bases and J by 3 bases; unmatched bases: 3. CDR3 in amino acids: CASSRQGADTGELFF. DNA for the CDR3: TGTGCCAGCAGTCGACAGGGGGCAGACACCGGGGAGCTGTTTTTT.

This clonotype was detected ten times or more. This chain uses TRBV7-9 with TRBJ2-7; TRBD1 agrees at 7 bases. Germline values: CDR1 SEHNR, CDR2 FQNEAQ (reference sequence). The V segment lost 3 bases and the J segment 7 bases; nucleotides outside the gene matches: 18. The CDR3 totals 17 residues. CDR3: CASSFHAGTAGFGEQYF. In DNA, the CDR3 is TGTGCCAGCAGCTTCCATGCCGGGACAGCAGGTTTTGGGGAGCAGTACTTC.

This sequence joins TRBV10-1 and TRBJ2-3; D is unresolved. V was trimmed by 1 base and J by 4 bases, leaving 3 bases between them. The CDR3 spans 12 residues. Germline CDR1 WNHNN, CDR2 SYGVQD (reference sequence). This CDR3 is CASSEYADTQYF. The CDR3 DNA sequence: TGCGCCAGCAGTGAGTACGCAGATACGCAGTATTTT.

This clonotype came up many times. CDR3 in amino acids: CSVLEARAEAFF. The CDR3 DNA reads TGCAGCGTACTTGAGGCACGGGCTGAAGCTTTCTTT. The gene calls are TRBV29-1 and TRBJ1-1; the D is unclear. V shed 6 bases and J shed 6 bases, with 14 bases lying between them. The CDR3 sequence is 12 residues long. The germline gives CDR1 SQVTM, CDR2 ANQGSEA.

The genes are TRBV28 and TRBJ2-7, with a possible D match to TRBD1 (7 bases). The CDR3 spans 14 residues. The germline V and J ends were trimmed by 6 bases and 3 bases, with 15 bases remaining between them. Germline CDR1 is MDHEN and CDR2 is SYDVKM. The CDR3 DNA is TGTGCCAGCAGCTCAGGGGGGAAAATCTACGAGCAGTACTTC. Protein sequence: CASSSGGKIYEQYF.

This clonotype has a single count. V and J are TRBV12-5 and TRBJ1-5; D is unresolved. V lost 1 base, J lost 1 base, and 2 bases lay in between. Germline CDR1 LGHNT, CDR2 FRNRAP. The CDR3 is made up of 13 amino acids. Here the CDR3 reads CASGLDSNQPQHF. In nucleotides, the CDR3 is TGTGCTAGTGGTTTGGACAGCAATCAGCCCCAGCATTTT.

This clonotype occurred a few times. This chain joins TRBV7-9 and TRBJ2-5, with D tentatively TRBD2 (5 bases). The length of the CDR3 is 13 residues. Germline CDR1 is SEHNR and CDR2 is FQNEAQ (reference sequence). Trimming cost V 3 bases and J 5 bases, with 10 bases left between them. The CDR3 here is CASSFLAAETQYF. CDR3 bases: TGTGCCAGCAGCTTCCTAGCTGCCGAGACCCAGTACTTC. Complete variable domain (other parts from reference TRBV7-9 and TRBJ2-5): DTGVSQNPRHKITKRGQNVTFRCDPISEHNRLYWYRQTLGQGPEFLTYFQNEAQLEKSRLLSDRFSAERPKGSFSTLEIQRTEQGDSAMYLCASSFLAAETQYFGPGTRLLVL.

This clonotype was seen repeatedly, ten times or more. The chain couples TRBV10-3 to TRBJ1-5; 9 positions agree with TRBD1. Germline loops: CDR1 ENHRY, CDR2 SYGVKD. CDR3 size: 14 residues. V lost 6 bases and J lost 7; bases outside the gene matches: 7. The chain's CDR3 is CAIRSDRGGQPQHF. The CDR3 DNA sequence: TGTGCCATCAGGTCGGACAGGGGTGGACAGCCCCAGCATTTT.

The J gene is TRBJ2-7, the V gene TRBV5-1; 7 nucleotides match TRBD1. The CDR3 is 17 residues long. Trimming at V came to 0 bases and at J to 1 base, leaving 10 bases not matched to a gene. CDR1 is SGHRS, CDR2 YFSETQ, per germline. CDR3 sequence: CASSLGENRGWSYEQYF. The DNA for the CDR3 is TGCGCCAGCAGCTTGGGGGAAAACAGGGGCTGGTCCTACGAGCAGTACTTC.

This clonotype was observed at least ten times. The junction departs from germline at one end; a sequencing error may be responsible. V gene TRBV12-3 or TRBV12-4 combines with J gene TRBJ1-2, with 8 bases lining up with TRBD1. The CDR3 totals 17 residues. CDR3 sequence: CASSLATSTGDYYGYTF. In DNA form, the CDR3 reads TGTGCCAGCAGTCTAGCGACCTCGACAGGGGATTACTATGGCTACACCTTC.

The gene calls are TRBV7-3 and TRBJ1-1, with D uncertain. Trimming shortened V by 4 bases and J by 6 bases, and 12 bases separated the two germline ends. This CDR3 has 13 residues. Germline CDR1 and CDR2: SGHTA and FQGTGA. CDR3 loop: CASSSIKDSEAFF. DNA of the CDR3: TGTGCCAGCAGCTCTATCAAGGACTCTGAAGCTTTCTTT.

This clonotype showed up just once. The rearrangement uses TRBV7-9 and TRBJ2-3; no definite D call. CDR1 and CDR2 from the germline V gene are SEHNR and FQNEAQ (reference sequence). The CDR3 is 13 amino acids. The V end lost 1 base, the J end lost 12 bases, and 14 bases lay between the germline ends. The CDR3 sequence is CASSLGLDGNQYF. The CDR3 coding sequence is TGTGCCAGCAGCTTAGGACTGGACGGAAACCAGTATTTT.

This clonotype was counted between two and nine times. The CDR3 loop reads CASSGTERIAEAFF. The CDR3 nucleotides are TGTGCCAGCTCTGGGACGGAGAGGATCGCTGAAGCTTTCTTT. V is TRBV18 and J is TRBJ1-1; possibly TRBD1 for D (5 bases). Germline CDR1 is KGHSH and CDR2 is LQKENI. Trimming shortened V by 6 bases and J by 6 bases, and 17 bases separated the two germline ends. This CDR3 spans 14 amino acids.

This clonotype was counted ten times or more. V and J are TRBV27 and TRBJ2-1; 9 bases line up with TRBD2. J gave up 4 bases and V 0 bases, and 7 bases lay outside the gene matches. Germline V gene sequence: CDR1 MNHEY, CDR2 SMNVEV (reference sequence). CDR3 length: 17 residues. The chain's CDR3 is CASSLSEGLALYNEQFF. CDR3 in DNA: TGTGCCAGCAGTTTATCGGAGGGACTAGCCCTATACAATGAGCAGTTCTTC.

V usage is TRBV14 and J usage is TRBJ1-1; 9 bases line up with TRBD1. V trimming: 4 bases; J trimming: 5 bases; junction bases outside the gene matches: 8. Looked up from germline, CDR1 is SGHDN and CDR2 is FVKESK. This CDR3 is built from 15 residues. CDR3 region: CASSPLNRGPTEAFF. The CDR3, as DNA: TGTGCCAGCAGCCCCCTTAACAGGGGGCCAACTGAAGCTTTCTTT.

This clonotype was seen ten or more times. CDR3 bases: TGTGCCATAACCCGTACAGCCCGGGACACTGAAGCTTTCTTT. Translated: CAITRTARDTEAFF. The chain combines TRBV10-3 with TRBJ1-1; no clear D gene. Germline loops: CDR1 ENHRY, CDR2 SYGVKD. The CDR3 runs 14 residues. V shed 9 bases and J shed 3 bases, with 17 bases lying between them.

This clonotype has a count of ten or more. The chain has TRBV4-1 and TRBJ1-1; D is unclear. Trimming took off 1 base at V and 8 bases at J, with 11 bases between the two ends. Germline assignment: CDR1 MGHRA and CDR2 YSYEKL. This CDR3 comprises 13 residues. The CDR3: CASSQAKNLEAFF. CDR3 DNA sequence: TGCGCCAGCAGCCAAGCCAAGAACTTAGAAGCTTTCTTT.

This sequence joins TRBV29-1 and TRBJ1-1; possibly TRBD1 for D (5 bases). Germline V lookup: CDR1 SQVTM, CDR2 ANQGSEA. There are 14 residues in the CDR3. With 6 bases removed from V and 0 bases from J, the gap between germline ends came to 14 bases. This chain's CDR3 is CSVARGFLNTEAFF. DNA of the CDR3: TGCAGCGTGGCTCGGGGGTTCTTGAACACTGAAGCTTTCTTT.

This clonotype occurred many times. The V and J genes are TRBV7-2 and TRBJ2-1, with D perhaps being TRBD1 or TRBD2 (5 bases each). Germline V gene data show CDR1 as SGHTA and CDR2 as FQGNSA. The CDR3 extends over 18 amino acids. Trimming cost V 4 bases and J 2 bases, with 21 bases left between them. The CDR3 DNA sequence: TGTGCCAGCAGCTCCCGGGACCCCAGGGTCGGGCCCTACAATGAGCAGTTCTTC. This translates into CASSSRDPRVGPYNEQFF.

In its sample, this clonotype was seen many times. The rearrangement links TRBV5-1 to TRBJ1-5; D perhaps matches TRBD1 (5 bases). Trimming removed 0 bases from V and 0 bases from J, with 10 bases in between. The CDR3 is 16 amino acids. Germline-derived CDR1 and CDR2 are SGHRS and YFSETQ. The CDR3 is CASSLGGQGSNQPQHF. The CDR3 DNA reads as TGCGCCAGCAGCTTGGGAGGGCAGGGTAGCAATCAGCCCCAGCATTTT.

This clonotype was observed at least ten times. J is TRBJ2-5 and V is TRBV12-3 or TRBV12-4; no firm D call. V was pared by 4 bases and J by 2 bases, with 17 bases between. The CDR3 runs to 16 residues. The CDR3 sequence: CASSSFPVKVQETQYF. CDR3 nucleotides: TGTGCCAGCAGTTCGTTCCCTGTAAAGGTTCAAGAGACCCAGTACTTC.

The V gene is TRBV10-1, the J gene TRBJ2-5, with D possibly TRBD2 on 6 matching bases. The CDR3 consists of 13 residues. Trimming removed 3 bases from V and 7 bases from J, with 12 bases in between. The germline CDR1 and CDR2 sequences are WNHNN and SYGVQD (reference sequence). The chain's CDR3 is CASSEGGTGTQYF. The DNA of the CDR3 is TGCGCCAGCAGTGAAGGAGGGACGGGGACCCAGTACTTC.

This clonotype was seen repeatedly, ten times or more. This sequence joins TRBV2 and TRBJ2-3; perhaps TRBD1 as D (6 bases). CDR3 length: 16 residues. Germline loops: CDR1 SNHLY, CDR2 FYNNEI. Trimming stripped 10 bases from V and 0 bases from J, with 20 bases between. Here the CDR3 reads CATLGGSRGSTDTQYF. CDR3 nucleotide sequence: TGTGCCACCTTAGGGGGTAGCAGGGGAAGCACAGATACGCAGTATTTT.

The J gene is TRBJ1-1, the V gene TRBV19, with D possibly TRBD1 on 5 matching bases. The CDR3 has 13 amino acids. Germline CDR1 and CDR2: LNHDA and SQIVND (reference sequence). The V end was cut by 7 bases, the J end by 0 bases, with 9 bases between. The CDR3 is CASTRGVNTEAFF. The CDR3 nucleotides are TGTGCCAGTACCCGAGGGGTGAACACTGAAGCTTTCTTT.